This paragraph reports one T cell receptor (beta chain). Its target is not known. MiXCR, applied by TCRdb to the reads, yields one record per CDR3 protein. This sample carries hundreds of thousands of distinct CDR3 sequences, more than 40% of them seen once, and the ten largest clones take around two fifths. V was trimmed by 4 bases and J by 2 bases, leaving 15 bases between them. The CDR3 sequence is 16 residues long. These data belong to a study of T cell repertoires in cytomegalovirus infection. Background on the study: Recently described HLA-C-restricted plus well-studied HLA-B-restricted CMV epitopes were used. TCR beta signatures that were public indicated CMV infection and matching HLA type. Study outcomes and limitations: There were HLA-C-restricted CMV-specific TCR beta clonotypes dominating the ex vivo response.

The chain joins TRBV12-3 or TRBV12-4 to TRBJ1-5; no firm D call. The sequence was obtained from a human donor in good health (CMV status not recorded). Some clones in this sample may be carry-over from other donors' samples. The sample consisted of cultured PBMCs, taken from culture after CMV antigen stimulation. CDR3 amino acids: CASSSGSLRGNQPQHF. CDR3 DNA sequence: TGTGCCAGCAGTTCGGGCAGCTTGAGGGGCAATCAGCCCCAGCATTTT.